This T cell receptor beta chain is drawn from a study of Ad26.COV2.S vaccination and SARS-CoV-2 variants. The CDR3 consists of 13 residues. CDR1 is MDHEN, CDR2 SYDVKM, per germline. Trimming removed 6 bases from V and 4 bases from J; junction bases left unmatched: 5. The table came from immunoSEQ multiplex PCR; TCRdb's copy has only in-frame clones and leaves some out. The sample lists roughly 320,000 clones, just under 85% seen once, with 2.1% in the top ten. Specified treatment: around 19 received Ad26.COV2.S at low or high dose, single or two shots; a few received placebo; per-sample allocation not given. Sampling occurred on day 63 after the first vaccine or placebo injection. Within Boston, the person who donated was an adult of 18-55 years. For this clone: Its matching antigen is unknown. Other nucleotide sequences in the sample specify the same CDR3.

Whole-study results and caveats: With respect to non-spike TCR breadth, vaccine and placebo recipients were similar.

The sample consisted of peripheral blood, taken in a trial of Ad26.COV2.S vaccine versus placebo. This chain connects TRBV28 to TRBJ1-1, with 7 bases aligning to TRBD1. This receptor was identified in a person between 18 and 59 years old who received the Ad26.COV2.S COVID-19 vaccine or a placebo. Here the CDR3 reads CASSGGTVTEAFF. The CDR3 DNA follows: TGTGCCAGCAGCGGAGGGACAGTCACTGAAGCTTTCTTT.